This T cell receptor (beta chain) stems from a study of cytomegalovirus exposure and HLA in healthy donors. Study-wide findings and caveats: A cluster of highly shared sequence variants was likely a sequencing artifact. Productive status was seen about 87% or about 30% of the time for most TCR beta V segments in an earlier analysis. No immune exposure information besides CMV serostatus was available.

Each of the donors was a healthy bone marrow donor. Researchers ran the PCR with 60 Vbeta and 13 Jbeta primers. Data came from immunoSEQ multiplex PCR; TCRdb stores just in-frame clones and leaves some out. The sample totals roughly 140,000 clones; its top ten clones hold about 0.96%. For this clone: Its antigen is unidentified.

Sequenced: PBMCs. This TCR was sampled from a male donor in good health and CMV-seronegative.

In nucleotides, the CDR3 is TGTGCCAGCAGCGTATTTATGTATGCGACAGGCCCTGAAGCTTTCTTT. Its translation is CASSVFMYATGPEAFF. This sequence joins TRBV9 and TRBJ1-1; possible D gene TRBD1, 6 bases. CDR1 and CDR2 (germline): SGDLS, YYNGEE. Trimming stripped 1 base from V and 6 bases from J, with 19 bases between. The CDR3 length is 16 residues.